The T cell receptor beta chain under discussion was sequenced for a study of neurological immune-mediated disorders. The authors obtained over 160 million TCR-beta sequences from 15-18 subjects per sequencing run. TCRdb re-called the 5' RACE reads with MiXCR, one entry per CDR3 protein. The table has roughly 57,000 distinct CDR3 sequences, about 25% seen once; the top ten hold about 4.6%. Study conclusions and caveats: It was HTLV-1-associated myelopathy that showed the most TCR clonal expansion, while multiple sclerosis showed the least, falling below healthy controls. No CDR3 amino acid sequences were shared by expanded clones across subjects, suggesting private repertoires in all groups.

This clonotype was counted only a few times. The antigen is undetermined. Noted time point: technical triplicate 2. Per the germline V gene, CDR1 is MGHRA and CDR2 is YSYEKL. This CDR3 contains 14 residues. Trimming cost V 5 bases and J 12 bases, with 20 bases left between them. The sequence was collected from a man aged 55 to 70 with HTLV-1-associated myelopathy (HAM/TSP). Sequencing input: PBMCs. The genes are TRBV4-1 and TRBJ2-1; TRBD2 might be the D (6 bases). As DNA, the CDR3 is TGCGCCAGCAGCTCCCTAGCTGACGGGAGTGGGCAGTTCTTC. This encodes CASSSLADGSGQFF.